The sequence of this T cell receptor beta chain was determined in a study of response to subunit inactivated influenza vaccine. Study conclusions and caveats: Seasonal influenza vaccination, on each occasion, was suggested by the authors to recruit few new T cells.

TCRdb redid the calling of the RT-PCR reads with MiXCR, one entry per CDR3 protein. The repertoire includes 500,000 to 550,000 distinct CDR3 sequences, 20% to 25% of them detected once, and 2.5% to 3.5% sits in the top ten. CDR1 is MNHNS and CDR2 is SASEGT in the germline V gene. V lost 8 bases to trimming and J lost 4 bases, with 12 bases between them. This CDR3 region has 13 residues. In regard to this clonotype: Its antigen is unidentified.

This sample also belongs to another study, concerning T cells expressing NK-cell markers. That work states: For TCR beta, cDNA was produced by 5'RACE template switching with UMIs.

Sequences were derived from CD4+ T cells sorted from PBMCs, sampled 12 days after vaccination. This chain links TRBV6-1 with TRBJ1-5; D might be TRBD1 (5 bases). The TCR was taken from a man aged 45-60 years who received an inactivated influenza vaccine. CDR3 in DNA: TGTGCCAGCTTTGGGGCAACAAATCAGCCCCAGCATTTT. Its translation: CASFGATNQPQHF.